This TCR beta chain was recorded in a study of blood T cell repertoires in COVID-19. Study background: Acute-phase and convalescent COVID-19 samples originated in the United States, Italy and Spain. The cDNA or gDNA used as material had been derived from T cells, B-cell-depleted T cells, or PBMCs.

Between the trimmed V and J ends, which lost 9 bases and 2 bases, there was a span of 16 bases. Germline V gene lookup returns CDR1 LNHDA and CDR2 SQIVND (reference sequence). The CDR3 consists of 14 residues. How the authors handled the data: Amplified reference gene primers provided the basis for estimating nucleated cell counts. Data came from immunoSEQ multiplex PCR; TCRdb stores just in-frame clones and leaves some out. V and J calls and clone size are as listed in that table; D and trimming were resolved from the DNA. The table records fewer than 200,000 clones, 83% of them present only once. Sequencing used peripheral blood. The TCR sequence derives from a woman between 65 and 79 years old who had recovered from COVID-19. The V call is TRBV19, the J call TRBJ1-1, with D possibly matching TRBD1 (6 bases). The CDR3 sequence: CASRPPGTNTEAFF. CDR3 coding DNA: TGTGCCAGCCGACCCCCGGGGACAAACACTGAAGCTTTCTTT.